This TCR beta chain was recorded in a study of CXCR3-negative and CXCR3-positive naive CD8 T cells. Study overall: For each library, about 1.5 +/- 0.3 million TRB reads were obtained, 110 million to 150 million in total. Overall study results and limits: Memory CD8+ T cell repertoires were far less diverse than both naive subsets. Naive CXCR3-positive and CXCR3-negative cells shared TRBV-TRBJ usage; memory cells diverged.

The authors prepared UMI-labeled TRB cDNA libraries by 5' RACE. TCRdb reprocessed the 5' RACE reads, keeping one entry per CDR3 protein, no DNA. The sample features about 90,000 distinct CDR3 sequences, with 0.85% to 1.4% in its top ten. Per the germline V gene, CDR1 is SQVTM and CDR2 is ANQGSEA. The CDR3 loop spans 15 amino acids. As regards this clonotype: The antigen is undetermined.

Triplicate sorts, around 310,000 cells apiece, were made for each CD8+ T cell subset. Specimen: naive CXCR3- CD8+ T cells from blood. Regarding subset: CD45RO-CCR7+CD27+CD95- naive CD8+ T cells lacking CXCR3 (TNR3-). The chain combines TRBV29-1 with TRBJ2-6; the TRBD2 assignment by TCRdb is unverifiable without DNA. This clonotype originated in a human donor in good health. Some clones in this sample may be carry-over from other donors' samples. The CDR3 sequence: CSVEEEGSGANVLTF.